The rows below give T cell receptor beta chains drawn from one sample of a study of blood T cell repertoires in COVID-19. Clones were sequenced by immunoSEQ multiplex PCR, and TCRdb holds only the in-frame ones, with some missing. The table lists tens of thousands of clones, around 83% of them singletons. Sequenced material: peripheral blood. These receptors were taken from a man aged 55 to 70 with acute or convalescent COVID-19. The CDR3 runs from the conserved cysteine through the conserved F or W.

J	V	CDR3
TRBJ1-2	TRBV5-1	CASSRTSGTVPLSDYGYTF
TRBJ2-1	TRBV28	CASSLPGTGSSEQFF
TRBJ2-2	TRBV3-1/TRBV3-2	CASSLYGSGGAGELFF
TRBJ1-1	TRBV12-5	CASGLAGGGGTEAFF
TRBJ1-5	TRBV6-2/TRBV6-3	CASSAVGTGINQPQHF
TRBJ1-2	TRBV6-5	CATSPGSGGDYGYTF
TRBJ2-1	TRBV9	CASSAIDRGDLKDEQFF
TRBJ1-2	TRBV19	CASKDTGGYYGYTF
TRBJ1-1	TRBV28	CASSFRGTEAFF
TRBJ1-2	TRBV6-2/TRBV6-3	CASSLGGYGYTF
TRBJ2-7	TRBV6-4	CASSEASSGVGEQYF
TRBJ2-3	TRBV18	CASSPMDRGPDTQYF
TRBJ1-1	TRBV6-2/TRBV6-3	CASSYRGLGLAVNTEAFF
TRBJ2-1	TRBV9	CASSVARRDEQFF
TRBJ1-3	TRBV5-5	CASSWLDRVSGNTIYF
TRBJ2-5	TRBV30	CAWGGLVQETQYF
TRBJ2-1	TRBV2	CASSEWREQFF
TRBJ1-2	TRBV7-9	CASSFHLGYTF
TRBJ2-4	TRBV6-1	CASSEALSGGTGSKNIQYF
TRBJ1-1	TRBV28	CASRDRVYTEAFF
TRBJ2-2	TRBV18	CASSPPGVASNTGELFF
TRBJ1-2	TRBV15	CATSRTKEAASQSLYGYTF
TRBJ2-3	TRBV19	CASRTGSSDTQYF
TRBJ1-5	TRBV19	CASNGRHNSNQPQHF
TRBJ1-1	TRBV7-9	CAAAGLWTEAFF
TRBJ1-3	TRBV7-8	CASSLTFSGNTIYF
TRBJ1-5	TRBV6-5	CASRHDRGGNQPQHF
TRBJ1-5	TRBV6-2/TRBV6-3	CASSYFPDRALNQPQHF
TRBJ1-5	TRBV3-1/TRBV3-2	CASSQDNTPRWPQHF
TRBJ1-1	TRBV7-9	CASSLATVNTEAFF
TRBJ2-1	TRBV4-1	CASSQAPYRVNEQFF
TRBJ1-5	TRBV7-8	CASSRLAGSNSNQPQHF
TRBJ2-5	TRBV6-5	CASSWSGGQETQYF
TRBJ2-2	TRBV30	CACTQLLMNTGELFF
TRBJ1-5	TRBV28	CASRPPGNQPQHF
TRBJ2-3	TRBV4-3	CASSPFGGVTDTQYF
TRBJ2-7	TRBV7-9	CASSLAASEQYF
TRBJ1-4	TRBV6-5	CASRDGDRGNEKLFF
TRBJ1-1	TRBV28	CASSLLSGVGTEAFF
TRBJ2-1	TRBV9	CASSVGAFNEQFF
TRBJ2-3	TRBV24-1	CATSDPKGGLSTDTQYF
TRBJ1-2	TRBV10-3	CAISESDQGDYGYTF
TRBJ1-1	TRBV3-1/TRBV3-2	CASSQGGLGAFF
TRBJ2-5	TRBV3-1/TRBV3-2	CASSQGTSEVETQYF
TRBJ1-2	TRBV5-5	CASSLGAGVTYGYTF
TRBJ2-1	TRBV7-2	CASSLIGARPPEQFF
TRBJ2-7	TRBV19	CASSIVGTGGVGREQYF
TRBJ2-5	TRBV6-6	CASSPSFSGGGTGTQYF
TRBJ2-3	TRBV6-5	CATLGGSTDTQYF
TRBJ2-1	TRBV7-9	CASSFSSGGTYNEQFF
TRBJ1-5	TRBV28	CASSSRDRAWGYSNQPQHF